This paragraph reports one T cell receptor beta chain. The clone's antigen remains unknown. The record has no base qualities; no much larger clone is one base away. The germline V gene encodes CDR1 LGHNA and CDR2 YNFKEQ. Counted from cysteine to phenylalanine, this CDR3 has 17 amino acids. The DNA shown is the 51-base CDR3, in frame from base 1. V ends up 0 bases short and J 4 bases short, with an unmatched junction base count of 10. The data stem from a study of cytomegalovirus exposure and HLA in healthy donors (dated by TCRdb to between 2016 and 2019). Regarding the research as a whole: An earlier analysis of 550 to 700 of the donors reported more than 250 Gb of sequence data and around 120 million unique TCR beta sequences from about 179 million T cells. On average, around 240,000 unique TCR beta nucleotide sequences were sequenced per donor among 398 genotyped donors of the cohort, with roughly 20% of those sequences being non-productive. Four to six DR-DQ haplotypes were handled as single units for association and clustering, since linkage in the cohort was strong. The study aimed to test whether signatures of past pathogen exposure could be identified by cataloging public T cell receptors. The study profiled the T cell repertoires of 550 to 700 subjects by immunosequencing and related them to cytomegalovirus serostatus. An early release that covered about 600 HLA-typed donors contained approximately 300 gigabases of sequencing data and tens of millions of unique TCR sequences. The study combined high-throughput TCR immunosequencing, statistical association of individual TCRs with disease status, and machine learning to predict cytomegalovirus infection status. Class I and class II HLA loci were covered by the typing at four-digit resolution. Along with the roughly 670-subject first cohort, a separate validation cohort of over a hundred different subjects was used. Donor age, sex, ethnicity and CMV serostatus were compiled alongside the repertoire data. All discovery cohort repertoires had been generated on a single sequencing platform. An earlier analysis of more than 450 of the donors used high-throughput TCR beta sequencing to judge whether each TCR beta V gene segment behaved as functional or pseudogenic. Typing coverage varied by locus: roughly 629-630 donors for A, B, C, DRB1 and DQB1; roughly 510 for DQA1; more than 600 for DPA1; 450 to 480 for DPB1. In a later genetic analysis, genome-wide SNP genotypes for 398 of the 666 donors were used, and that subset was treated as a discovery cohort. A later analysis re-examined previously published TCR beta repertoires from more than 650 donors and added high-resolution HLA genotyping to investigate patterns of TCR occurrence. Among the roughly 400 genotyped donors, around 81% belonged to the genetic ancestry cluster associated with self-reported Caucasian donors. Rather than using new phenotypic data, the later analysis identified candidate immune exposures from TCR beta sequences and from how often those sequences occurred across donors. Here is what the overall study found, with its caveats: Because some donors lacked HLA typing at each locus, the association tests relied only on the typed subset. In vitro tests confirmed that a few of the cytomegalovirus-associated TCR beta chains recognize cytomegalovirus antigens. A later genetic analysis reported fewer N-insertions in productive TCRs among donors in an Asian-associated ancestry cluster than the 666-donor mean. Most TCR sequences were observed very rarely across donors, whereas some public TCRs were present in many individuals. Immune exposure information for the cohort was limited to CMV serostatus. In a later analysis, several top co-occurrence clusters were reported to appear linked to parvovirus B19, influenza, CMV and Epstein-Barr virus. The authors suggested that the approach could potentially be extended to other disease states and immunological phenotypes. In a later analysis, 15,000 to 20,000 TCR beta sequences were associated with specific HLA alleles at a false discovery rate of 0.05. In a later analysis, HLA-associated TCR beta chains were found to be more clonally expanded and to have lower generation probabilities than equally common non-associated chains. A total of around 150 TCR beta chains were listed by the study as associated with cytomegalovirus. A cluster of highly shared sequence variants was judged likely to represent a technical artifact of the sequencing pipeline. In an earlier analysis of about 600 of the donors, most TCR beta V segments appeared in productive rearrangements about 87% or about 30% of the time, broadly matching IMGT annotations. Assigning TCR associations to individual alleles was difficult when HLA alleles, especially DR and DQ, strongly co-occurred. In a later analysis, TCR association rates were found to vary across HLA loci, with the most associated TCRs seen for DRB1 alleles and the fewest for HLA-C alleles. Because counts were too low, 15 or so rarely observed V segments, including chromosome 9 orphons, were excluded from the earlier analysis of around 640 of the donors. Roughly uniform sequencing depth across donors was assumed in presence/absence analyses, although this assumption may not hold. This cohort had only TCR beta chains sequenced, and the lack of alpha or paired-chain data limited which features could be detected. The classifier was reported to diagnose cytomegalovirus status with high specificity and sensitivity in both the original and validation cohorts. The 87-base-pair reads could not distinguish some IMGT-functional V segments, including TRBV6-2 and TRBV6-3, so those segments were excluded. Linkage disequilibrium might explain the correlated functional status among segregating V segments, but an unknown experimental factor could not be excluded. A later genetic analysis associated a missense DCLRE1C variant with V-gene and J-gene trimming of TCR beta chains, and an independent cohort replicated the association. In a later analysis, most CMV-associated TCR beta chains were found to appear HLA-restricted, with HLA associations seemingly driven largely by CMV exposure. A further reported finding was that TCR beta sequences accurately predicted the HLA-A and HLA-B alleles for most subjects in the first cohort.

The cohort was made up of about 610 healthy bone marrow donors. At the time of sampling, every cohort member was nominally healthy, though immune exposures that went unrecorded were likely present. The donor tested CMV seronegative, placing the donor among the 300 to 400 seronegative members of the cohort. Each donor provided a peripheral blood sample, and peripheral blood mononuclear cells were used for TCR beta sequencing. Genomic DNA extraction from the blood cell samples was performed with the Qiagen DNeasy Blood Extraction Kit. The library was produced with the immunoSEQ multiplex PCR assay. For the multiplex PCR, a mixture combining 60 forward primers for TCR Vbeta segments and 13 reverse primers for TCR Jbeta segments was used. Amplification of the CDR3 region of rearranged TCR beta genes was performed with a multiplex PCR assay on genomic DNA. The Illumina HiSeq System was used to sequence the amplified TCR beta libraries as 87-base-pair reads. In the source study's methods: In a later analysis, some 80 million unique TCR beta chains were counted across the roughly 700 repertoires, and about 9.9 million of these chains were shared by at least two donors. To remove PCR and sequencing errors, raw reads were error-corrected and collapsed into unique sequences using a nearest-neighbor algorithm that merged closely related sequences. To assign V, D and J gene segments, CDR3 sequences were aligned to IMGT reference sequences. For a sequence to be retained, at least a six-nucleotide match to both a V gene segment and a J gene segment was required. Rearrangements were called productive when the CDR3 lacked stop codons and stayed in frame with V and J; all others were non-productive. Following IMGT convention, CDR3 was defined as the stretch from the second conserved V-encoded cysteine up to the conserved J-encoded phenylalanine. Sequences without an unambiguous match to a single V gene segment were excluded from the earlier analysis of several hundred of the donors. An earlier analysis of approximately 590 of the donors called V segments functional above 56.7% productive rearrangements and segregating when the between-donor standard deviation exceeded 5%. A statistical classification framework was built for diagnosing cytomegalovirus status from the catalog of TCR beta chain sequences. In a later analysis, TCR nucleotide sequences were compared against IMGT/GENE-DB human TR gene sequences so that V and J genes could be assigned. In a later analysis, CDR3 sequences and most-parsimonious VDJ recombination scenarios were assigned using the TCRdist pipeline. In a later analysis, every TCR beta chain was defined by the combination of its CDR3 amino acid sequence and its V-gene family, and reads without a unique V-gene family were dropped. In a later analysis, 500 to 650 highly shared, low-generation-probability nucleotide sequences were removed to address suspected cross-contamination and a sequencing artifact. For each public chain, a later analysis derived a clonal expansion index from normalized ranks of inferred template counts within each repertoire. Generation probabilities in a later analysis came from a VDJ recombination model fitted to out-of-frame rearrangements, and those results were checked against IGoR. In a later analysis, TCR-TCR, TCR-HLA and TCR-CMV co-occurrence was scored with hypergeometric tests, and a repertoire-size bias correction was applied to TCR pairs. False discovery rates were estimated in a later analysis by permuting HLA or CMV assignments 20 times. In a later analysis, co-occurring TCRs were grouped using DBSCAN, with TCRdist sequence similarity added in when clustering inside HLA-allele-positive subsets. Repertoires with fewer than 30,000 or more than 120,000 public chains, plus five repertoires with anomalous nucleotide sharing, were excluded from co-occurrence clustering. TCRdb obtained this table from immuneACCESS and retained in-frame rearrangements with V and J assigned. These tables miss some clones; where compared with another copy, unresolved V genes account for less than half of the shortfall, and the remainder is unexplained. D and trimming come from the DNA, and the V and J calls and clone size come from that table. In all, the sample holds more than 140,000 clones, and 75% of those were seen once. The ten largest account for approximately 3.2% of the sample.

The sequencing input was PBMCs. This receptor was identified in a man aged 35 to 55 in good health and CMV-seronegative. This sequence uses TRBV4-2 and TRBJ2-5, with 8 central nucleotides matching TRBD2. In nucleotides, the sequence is TGTGCCAGCAGCCAAGAGGGGGTCGGGGGGGCCGGAGAGACCCAGTACTTC. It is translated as CASSQEGVGGAGETQYF.